Shown below are 14 T cell receptor beta chains from a single sample sequenced in a study of Ad26.COV2.S vaccination and SARS-CoV-2 variants. Profiled with immunoSEQ multiplex PCR; TCRdb holds only in-frame clones, not every one. The sample consists of about 370,000 clones, about 88% of them appearing once. Specified treatment: 19 received Ad26.COV2.S at low or high dose, single or two shots; 5 received placebo; per-sample allocation not given. Vaccine and placebo recipients were sampled on day 63 after the first injection. The starting material was peripheral blood, obtained in a trial of Ad26.COV2.S vaccine versus placebo. These receptors all come from a person aged 18-65 years who received the Ad26.COV2.S COVID-19 vaccine or a placebo.

The chain joins TRBV4-1 to TRBJ2-1; 11 bases agree with TRBD2. CDR3 size: 17 residues. Germline assignment: CDR1 MGHRA and CDR2 YSYEKL. The V segment lost 2 bases and the J segment 4 bases; nucleotides outside the gene matches: 7. The CDR3 region is CASSQFGTSGSYNEQFF. CDR3 bases: TGCGCCAGCAGCCAATTCGGGACTAGCGGATCATACAATGAGCAGTTCTTC.

The chain links TRBV2 to TRBJ2-1; TRBD1 agrees at 9 bases. Germline values: CDR1 SNHLY, CDR2 FYNNEI. Trimming removed 3 bases from V and 6 bases from J; junction bases left unmatched: 12. The length of the CDR3 is 17 residues. The CDR3 DNA is TGTGCCAGCAGTGAGATGAACCGGGACAGGGCGGGCAATGAGCAGTTCTTC. Residues: CASSEMNRDRAGNEQFF.

Only one count was recorded for this clone. The J gene is TRBJ2-3, the V gene TRBV6-6, with D perhaps given as TRBD1 or TRBD2 (5 bases each). The CDR3 consists of 16 residues. Germline-derived CDR1 and CDR2 are MNHNY and SVGAGI (reference sequence). The V end was cut by 0 bases, the J end by 6 bases, with 16 bases between. CDR3 residues: CASSYSLRDGRDTQYF. DNA of the CDR3: TGTGCCAGCAGTTACTCGCTTAGGGACGGTAGGGATACGCAGTATTTT.

V usage is TRBV18 and J usage is TRBJ2-3, with D possibly being TRBD2 (6 bases). Trimming pared 4 bases from V and 6 bases from J, leaving 14 bases between. The CDR3 spans 14 residues. Germline CDR1 and CDR2: KGHSH and LQKENI. The CDR3: CASSLADSVDTQYF. CDR3 bases: TGTGCCAGCTCACTAGCGGACTCTGTCGATACGCAGTATTTT.

CDR3 sequence: CASSGSGTPLWSGSPLHF. Here the CDR3 DNA reads TGTGCCAGCAGCGGATCCGGGACACCACTCTGGTCGGGTTCACCCCTCCACTTT. J is TRBJ1-6 and V is TRBV9; TRBD1 might be the D (6 bases). The CDR3 covers 18 residues. The germline V gene has CDR1 SGDLS and CDR2 YYNGEE. The V end lost 3 bases, the J end lost 9 bases, and 25 bases lay between the germline ends.

V and J are TRBV5-4 and TRBJ2-2; D gene uncertain. The ends were cut back, 0 bases at V and 3 bases at J, with 6 bases in the middle. The CDR3 consists of 14 residues. Germline V CDR1 and CDR2: SGHNT, YYREEE (reference sequence). CDR3 region: CASSLELDTGELFF. CDR3 coding DNA: TGTGCCAGCAGCTTGGAGTTGGACACCGGGGAGCTGTTTTTT. Looking up the rest from reference TRBV5-4 and TRBJ2-2 gives the full variable domain: ETGVTQSPTHLIKTRGQQVTLRCSSQSGHNTVSWYQQALGQGPQFIFQYYREEENGRGNFPPRFSGLQFPNYSSELNVNALELDDSALYLCASSLELDTGELFFGEGSRLTVL.

The genes are TRBV3-1 (or the pseudogene TRBV3-2) and TRBJ1-2; the D is unclear. The ends were cut back, 8 bases at V and 1 base at J, with 8 bases in the middle. The germline V gene has CDR1 LGHDT and CDR2 YNNKEL (reference sequence). The CDR3 runs 12 residues. The CDR3 nucleotides are TGTGCCAGCTCCGCCATTAACTATGGCTACACCTTC. Translated, it gives CASSAINYGYTF.

DNA for the CDR3: TGTGCCACCAGTGACTCGGACAGGATCAGGGATGAGCAGTTCTTC. Translation: CATSDSDRIRDEQFF. J is TRBJ2-1 and V is TRBV24-1; the match to TRBD1 covers 7 bases. CDR1 and CDR2 from the germline V gene are KGHDR and SFDVKD. The CDR3 covers 15 residues. The V segment lost 4 bases and the J segment 8 bases; nucleotides outside the gene matches: 10.

This chain uses TRBV5-8 with TRBJ2-7; no firm D call. The CDR3 consists of 14 residues. Germline V gene data show CDR1 as SGHTS and CDR2 as YDEGEE. V lost 4 bases and J lost 4, with 15 bases in between. CDR3 region: CASSRRTLNYEQYF. CDR3 DNA sequence: TGTGCCAGCAGCAGAAGGACGCTAAATTACGAGCAGTACTTC.

V gene TRBV10-3 combines with J gene TRBJ1-2, with unresolved D. The CDR3 runs 13 residues. Germline V gene lookup returns CDR1 ENHRY and CDR2 SYGVKD. The ends were cut back, 5 bases at V and 8 bases at J, with 15 bases in the middle. The CDR3 DNA reads TGTGCCATCAGTTTACAGCCCTCCGGGGGCTACACCTTC. Protein: CAISLQPSGGYTF.

The chain has TRBV11-1 and TRBJ1-1; no firm D call. The CDR3 spans 14 residues. V lost 2 bases and J 0 bases, leaving 7 bases between the germline ends. Germline CDR1 SGHAT, CDR2 FQDESV (reference sequence). This CDR3 is CASSLPQMNTEAFF. The CDR3 region has the DNA TGTGCCAGCAGCTTACCCCAGATGAACACTGAAGCTTTCTTT.

This sequence joins TRBV3-1 (or the pseudogene TRBV3-2) and TRBJ2-1, with 11 positions matching TRBD2. The CDR3 covers 16 residues. Germline assignment: CDR1 LGHDT and CDR2 YNNKEL (reference sequence). Trimming took 7 bases from V and 3 from J; bases not matched to a gene: 8. CDR3 amino acids: CASTETSGSLYNEQFF. The CDR3 bases are TGTGCCAGCACCGAAACTAGCGGGAGTCTCTACAATGAGCAGTTCTTC.

V gene TRBV18 combines with J gene TRBJ2-2; tentatively, D is TRBD1 (6 bases). Trimming took 5 bases from V and 2 from J, leaving 27 bases between them. Germline assignment: CDR1 KGHSH and CDR2 LQKENI. The CDR3 is made up of 20 amino acids. CDR3 bases: TGTGCCAGCTCAATACAAACCAGGGTCAGGGGAGAGCGTAACACCGGGGAGCTGTTTTTT. This gives the protein CASSIQTRVRGERNTGELFF.

The chain joins TRBV30 to TRBJ2-5, with 7 bases that match TRBD2. The CDR3 contains 14 residues. Germline lookup yields CDR1 GTSNPN and CDR2 SVGIG (reference sequence). Losses at the gene ends were 4 bases for V and 7 bases for J; bases not matched to a gene: 12. CDR3 bases: TGTGCCTGGATGTACGGGAGGCACCGTGGGACCCAGTACTTC. This encodes CAWMYGRHRGTQYF.